What follows are 2 T cell receptor beta chains derived from one specimen sequenced in a study of cytomegalovirus exposure and HLA in healthy donors. Use of 60 Vbeta and 13 Jbeta primers characterized the PCR. Sequencing used immunoSEQ multiplex PCR; TCRdb keeps in-frame clones, though not all of them. The profile shows about 90,000 clones, less than 75% of them singletons. The sequencing sample was made of PBMCs. These TCRs come from a woman in her thirties in good health and CMV-seropositive.

The chain couples TRBV25-1 to TRBJ1-3; D call uncertain. V gave up 2 bases and J gave up 0 bases, with 11 bases separating them. CDR3 length: 16 amino acids. Germline V lookup: CDR1 MGHDK, CDR2 SYGVNS. DNA of the CDR3: TGTGCCAGCAGTGAAAGGGCGGGATTCTCTGGAAACACCATATATTTT. Amino acids: CASSERAGFSGNTIYF.

In this sample, this clone turned up a few times. V is TRBV4-1 and J is TRBJ1-1; D is perhaps TRBD1 (5 bases). Trimming took off 4 bases at V and 7 bases at J, with 19 bases between the two ends. The germline gives CDR1 MGHRA, CDR2 YSYEKL. The CDR3 spans 15 residues. The chain's CDR3 is CASSPPFVGADEAFF. CDR3 in DNA: TGCGCCAGCAGCCCTCCATTCGTAGGGGCAGATGAAGCTTTCTTT.